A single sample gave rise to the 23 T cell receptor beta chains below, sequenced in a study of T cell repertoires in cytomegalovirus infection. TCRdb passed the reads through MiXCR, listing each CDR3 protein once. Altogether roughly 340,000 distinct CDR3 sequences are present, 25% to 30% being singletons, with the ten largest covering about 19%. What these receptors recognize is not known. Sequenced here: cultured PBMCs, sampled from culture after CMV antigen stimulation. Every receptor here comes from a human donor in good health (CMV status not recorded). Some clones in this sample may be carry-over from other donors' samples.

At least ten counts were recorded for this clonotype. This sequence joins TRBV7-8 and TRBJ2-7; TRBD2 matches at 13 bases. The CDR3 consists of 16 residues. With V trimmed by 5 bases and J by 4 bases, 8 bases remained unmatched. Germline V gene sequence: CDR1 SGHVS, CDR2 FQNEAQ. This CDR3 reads CASSPRTSGSGYEQYF. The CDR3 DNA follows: TGTGCCAGCAGCCCCCGGACTAGCGGGAGTGGGTACGAGCAGTACTTC.

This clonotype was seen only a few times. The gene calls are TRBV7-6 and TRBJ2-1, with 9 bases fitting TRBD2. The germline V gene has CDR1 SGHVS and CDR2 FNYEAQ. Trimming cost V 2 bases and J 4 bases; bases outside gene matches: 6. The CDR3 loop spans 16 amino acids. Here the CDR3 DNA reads TGTGCCAGCAGCTTACTGACTAGCGGAACTTACAATGAGCAGTTCTTC. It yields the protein CASSLLTSGTYNEQFF.

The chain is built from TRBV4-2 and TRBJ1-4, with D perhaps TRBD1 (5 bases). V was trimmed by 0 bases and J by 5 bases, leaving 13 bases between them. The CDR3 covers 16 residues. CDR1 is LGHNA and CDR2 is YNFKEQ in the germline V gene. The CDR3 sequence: CASSQDGNRRNEKLFF. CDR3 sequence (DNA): TGTGCCAGCAGCCAAGATGGTAACAGGAGAAATGAAAAACTGTTTTTT.

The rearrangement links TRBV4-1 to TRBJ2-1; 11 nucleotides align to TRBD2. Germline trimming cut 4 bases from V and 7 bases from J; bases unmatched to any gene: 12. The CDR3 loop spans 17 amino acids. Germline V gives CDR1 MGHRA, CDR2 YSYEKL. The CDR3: CASSRTGVLAGVNEQFF. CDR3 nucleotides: TGCGCCAGCAGCCGTACAGGGGTACTAGCGGGAGTGAATGAGCAGTTCTTC.

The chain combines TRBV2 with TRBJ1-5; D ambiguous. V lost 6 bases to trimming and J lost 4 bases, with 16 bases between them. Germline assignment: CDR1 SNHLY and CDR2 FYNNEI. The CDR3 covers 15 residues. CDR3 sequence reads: CASRYTGVINQPQHF. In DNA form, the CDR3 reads TGTGCCAGCAGATATACTGGGGTCATAAATCAGCCCCAGCATTTT.

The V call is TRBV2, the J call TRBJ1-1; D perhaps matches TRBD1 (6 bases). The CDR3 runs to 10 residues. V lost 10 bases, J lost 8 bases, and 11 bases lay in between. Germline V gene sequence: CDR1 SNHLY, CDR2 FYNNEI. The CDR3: CATFTGEAFF. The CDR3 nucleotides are TGTGCCACTTTCACAGGGGAAGCTTTCTTT.

DNA of the CDR3: TGTGCCAGCAGCAGCTATATAGCGGGAAGGGAGACCCAGTACTTC. Amino acids: CASSSYIAGRETQYF. The chain combines TRBV7-4 with TRBJ2-5; 8 nucleotides match TRBD2. The CDR3 extends over 15 amino acids. From germline, CDR1 is SGHVT and CDR2 SQSDAQ. The ends lost 5 bases at V and 5 bases at J; junction bases unmatched: 10.

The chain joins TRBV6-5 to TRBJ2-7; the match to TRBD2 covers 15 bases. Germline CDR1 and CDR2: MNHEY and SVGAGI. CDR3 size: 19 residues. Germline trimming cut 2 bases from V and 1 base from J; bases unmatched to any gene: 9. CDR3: CASSYGGGGLAGGSYEQYF. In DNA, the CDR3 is TGTGCCAGCAGTTACGGCGGGGGGGGACTAGCGGGAGGATCCTACGAGCAGTACTTC.

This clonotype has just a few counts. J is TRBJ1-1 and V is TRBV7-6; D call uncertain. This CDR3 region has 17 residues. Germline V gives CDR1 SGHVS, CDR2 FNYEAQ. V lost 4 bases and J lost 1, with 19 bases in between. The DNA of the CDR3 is TGTGCCAGCAGCTCCAGAGCGAGGGTACCCCGGAACACTGAAGCTTTCTTT. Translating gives CASSSRARVPRNTEAFF.

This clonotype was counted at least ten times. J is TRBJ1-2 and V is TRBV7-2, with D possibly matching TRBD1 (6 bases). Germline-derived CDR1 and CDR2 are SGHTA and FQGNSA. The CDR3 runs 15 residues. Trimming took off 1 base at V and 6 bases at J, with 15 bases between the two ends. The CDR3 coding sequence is TGTGCCAGCAGCTTAGTGTACAGGGAATTGGATGGCTACACCTTC. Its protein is CASSLVYRELDGYTF.

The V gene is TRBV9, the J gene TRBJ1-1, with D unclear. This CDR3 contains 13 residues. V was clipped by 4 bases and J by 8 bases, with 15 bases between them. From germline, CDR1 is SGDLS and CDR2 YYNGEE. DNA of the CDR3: TGTGCCAGCAGCCCGAGACAATCCAAGGAAGCTTTCTTT. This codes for CASSPRQSKEAFF.

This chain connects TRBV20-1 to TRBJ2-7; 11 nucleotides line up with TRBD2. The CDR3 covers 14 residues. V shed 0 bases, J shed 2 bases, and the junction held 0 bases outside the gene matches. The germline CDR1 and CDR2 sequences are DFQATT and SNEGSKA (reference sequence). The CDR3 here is CSARDSGRAYEQYF. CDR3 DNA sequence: TGCAGTGCTAGAGATAGCGGGAGGGCCTACGAGCAGTACTTC.

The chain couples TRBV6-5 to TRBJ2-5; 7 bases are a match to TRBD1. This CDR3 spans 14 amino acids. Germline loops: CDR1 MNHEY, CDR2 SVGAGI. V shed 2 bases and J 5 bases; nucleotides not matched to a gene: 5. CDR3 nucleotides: TGTGCCAGCAGTTACGGCAGGGGGTTCGAGACCCAGTACTTC. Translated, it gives CASSYGRGFETQYF.

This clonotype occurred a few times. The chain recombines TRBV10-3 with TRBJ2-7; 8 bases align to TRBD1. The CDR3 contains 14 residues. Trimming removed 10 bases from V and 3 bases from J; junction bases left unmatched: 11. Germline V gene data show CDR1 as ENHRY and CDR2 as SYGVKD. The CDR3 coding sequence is TGTGCCACCCTCCATCGGACAGGGAGCTACGAGCAGTACTTC. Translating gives CATLHRTGSYEQYF.

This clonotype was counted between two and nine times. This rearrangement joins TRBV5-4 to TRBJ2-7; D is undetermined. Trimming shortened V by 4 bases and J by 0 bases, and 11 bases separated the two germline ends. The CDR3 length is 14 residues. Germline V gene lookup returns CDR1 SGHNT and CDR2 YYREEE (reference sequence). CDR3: CASSPDWDSYEQYF. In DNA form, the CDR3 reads TGTGCCAGCAGCCCTGACTGGGACTCCTACGAGCAGTACTTC.

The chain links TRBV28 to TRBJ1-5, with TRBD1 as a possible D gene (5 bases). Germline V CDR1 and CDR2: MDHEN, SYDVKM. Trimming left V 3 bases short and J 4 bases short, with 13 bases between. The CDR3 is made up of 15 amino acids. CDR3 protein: CASSFAGSGNQPQHF. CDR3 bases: TGTGCCAGCAGTTTTGCAGGGTCGGGTAATCAGCCCCAGCATTTT.

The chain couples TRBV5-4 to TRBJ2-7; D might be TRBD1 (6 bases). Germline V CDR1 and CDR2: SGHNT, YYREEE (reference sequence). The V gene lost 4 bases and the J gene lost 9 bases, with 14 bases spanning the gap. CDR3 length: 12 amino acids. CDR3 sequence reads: CASSRRDTRQYF. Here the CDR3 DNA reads TGTGCCAGCAGCCGCCGGGACACTCGGCAGTACTTC.

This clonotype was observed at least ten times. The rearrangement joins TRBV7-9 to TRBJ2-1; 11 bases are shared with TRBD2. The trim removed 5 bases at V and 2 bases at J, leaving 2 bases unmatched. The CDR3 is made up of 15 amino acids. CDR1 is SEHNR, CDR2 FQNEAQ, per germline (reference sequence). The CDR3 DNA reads TGTGCCAGCAGCACGGGACTAGCGGCCTACAATGAGCAGTTCTTC. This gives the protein CASSTGLAAYNEQFF. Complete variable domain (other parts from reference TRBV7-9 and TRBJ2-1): DTGVSQNPRHKITKRGQNVTFRCDPISEHNRLYWYRQTLGQGPEFLTYFQNEAQLEKSRLLSDRFSAERPKGSFSTLEIQRTEQGDSAMYLCASSTGLAAYNEQFFGPGTRLTVL.

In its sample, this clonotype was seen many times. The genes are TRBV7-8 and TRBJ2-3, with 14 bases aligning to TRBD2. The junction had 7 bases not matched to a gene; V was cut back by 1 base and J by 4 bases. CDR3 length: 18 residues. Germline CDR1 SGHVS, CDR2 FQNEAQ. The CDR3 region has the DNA TGTGCCAGCAGCTTAGTACCGGGACTAGCGGGAGCCGCAGATACGCAGTATTTT. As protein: CASSLVPGLAGAADTQYF. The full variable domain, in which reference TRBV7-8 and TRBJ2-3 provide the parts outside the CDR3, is GAGVSQSPRYKVAKRGQDVALRCDPISGHVSLFWYQQALGQGPEFLTYFQNEAQLDKSGLPSDRFFAERPEGSVSTLKIQRTQQEDSAVYLCASSLVPGLAGAADTQYFGPGTRLTVL.

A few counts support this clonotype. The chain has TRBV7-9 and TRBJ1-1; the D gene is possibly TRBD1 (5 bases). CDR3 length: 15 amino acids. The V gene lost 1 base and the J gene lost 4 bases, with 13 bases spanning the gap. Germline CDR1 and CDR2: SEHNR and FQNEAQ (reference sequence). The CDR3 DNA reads TGTGCCAGCAGCTTAGAGGGGACCGTGGGCACTGAAGCTTTCTTT. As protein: CASSLEGTVGTEAFF.

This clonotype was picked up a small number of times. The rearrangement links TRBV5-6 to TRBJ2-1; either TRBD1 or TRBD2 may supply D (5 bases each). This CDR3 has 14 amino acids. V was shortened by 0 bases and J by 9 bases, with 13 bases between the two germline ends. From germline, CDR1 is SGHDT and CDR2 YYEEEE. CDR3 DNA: TGTGCCAGCAGCTTGGGAAGGGACCTCACTGAGCAGTTCTTC. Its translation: CASSLGRDLTEQFF.

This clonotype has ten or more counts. The DNA for the CDR3 is TGTGCCAGCAGCTCTAAGACGCAGGGAGGGCAGACTAATGAAAAACTGTTTTTT. Amino acid sequence: CASSSKTQGGQTNEKLFF. The chain carries TRBV7-8 and TRBJ1-4; possible D gene TRBD1, 5 bases. The germline gives CDR1 SGHVS, CDR2 FQNEAQ. There are 18 residues in the CDR3. The ends were cut back, 4 bases at V and 2 bases at J, with 20 bases in the middle.

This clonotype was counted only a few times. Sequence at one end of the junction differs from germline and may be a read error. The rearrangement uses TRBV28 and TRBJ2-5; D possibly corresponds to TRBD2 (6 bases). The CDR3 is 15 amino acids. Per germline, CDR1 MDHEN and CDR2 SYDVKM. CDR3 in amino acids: CATANGGIGREAQYF. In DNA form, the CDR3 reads TGTGCCACCGCTAACGGGGGTATCGGAAGAGAGGCCCAGTACTTC.